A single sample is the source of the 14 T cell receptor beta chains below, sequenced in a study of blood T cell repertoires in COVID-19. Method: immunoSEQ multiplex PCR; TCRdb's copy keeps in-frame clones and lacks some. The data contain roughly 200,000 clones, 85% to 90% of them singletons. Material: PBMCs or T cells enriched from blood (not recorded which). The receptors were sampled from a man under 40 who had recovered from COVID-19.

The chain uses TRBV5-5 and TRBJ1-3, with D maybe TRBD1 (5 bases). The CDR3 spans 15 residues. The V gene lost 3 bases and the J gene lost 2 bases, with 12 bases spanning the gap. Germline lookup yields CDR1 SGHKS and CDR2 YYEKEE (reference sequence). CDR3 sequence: CASSSIGGAGNTIYF. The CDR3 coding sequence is TGTGCCAGCAGCTCCATCGGGGGGGCTGGAAACACCATATATTTT. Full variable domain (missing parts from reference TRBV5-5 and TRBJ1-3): DAGVTQSPTHLIKTRGQQVTLRCSPISGHKSVSWYQQVLGQGPQFIFQYYEKEERGRGNFPDRFSARQFPNYSSELNVNALLLGDSALYLCASSSIGGAGNTIYFGEGSWLTVV.

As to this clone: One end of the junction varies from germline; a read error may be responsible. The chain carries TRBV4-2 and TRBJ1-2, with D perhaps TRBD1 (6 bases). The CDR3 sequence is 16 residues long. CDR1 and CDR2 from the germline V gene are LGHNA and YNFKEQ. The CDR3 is CASSQEGEGTNFGYTF. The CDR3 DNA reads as TGTGCCAGCAGCCAAGAAGGGGAAGGGACAAACTTTGGCTACACCTTC.

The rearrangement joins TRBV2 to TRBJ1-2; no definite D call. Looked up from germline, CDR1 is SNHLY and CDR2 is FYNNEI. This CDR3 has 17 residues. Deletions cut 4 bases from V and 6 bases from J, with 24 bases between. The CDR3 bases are TGTGCCAGCAGTGGGCAAACACCGGCGCGGGCGTTTAATGGCTACACCTTC. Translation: CASSGQTPARAFNGYTF.

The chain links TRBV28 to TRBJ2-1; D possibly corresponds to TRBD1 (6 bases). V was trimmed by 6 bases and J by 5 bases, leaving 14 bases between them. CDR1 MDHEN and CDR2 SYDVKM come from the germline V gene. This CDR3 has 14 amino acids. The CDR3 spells CASSPDRPDNEQFF. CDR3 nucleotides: TGTGCCAGCAGCCCCGACAGGCCGGACAATGAGCAGTTCTTC. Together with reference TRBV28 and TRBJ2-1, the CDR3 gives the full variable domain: DVKVTQSSRYLVKRTGEKVFLECVQDMDHENMFWYRQDPGLGLRLIYFSYDVKMKEKGDIPEGYSVSREKKERFSLILESASTNQTSMYLCASSPDRPDNEQFFGPGTRLTVL.

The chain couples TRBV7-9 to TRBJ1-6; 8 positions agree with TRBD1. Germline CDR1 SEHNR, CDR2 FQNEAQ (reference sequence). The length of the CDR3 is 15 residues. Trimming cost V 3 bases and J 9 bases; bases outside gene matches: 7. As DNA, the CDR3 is TGTGCCAGCAGCTTTTTACAGGGGGGGGGTTCACCCCTCCACTTT. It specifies CASSFLQGGGSPLHF.

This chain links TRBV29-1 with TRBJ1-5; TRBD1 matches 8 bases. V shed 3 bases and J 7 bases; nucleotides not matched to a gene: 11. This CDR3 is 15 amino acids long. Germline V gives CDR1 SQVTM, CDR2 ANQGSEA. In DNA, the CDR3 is TGCAGCGTTGACTACACAGGGGGAAAGATACAGCCCCAGCATTTT. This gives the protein CSVDYTGGKIQPQHF.

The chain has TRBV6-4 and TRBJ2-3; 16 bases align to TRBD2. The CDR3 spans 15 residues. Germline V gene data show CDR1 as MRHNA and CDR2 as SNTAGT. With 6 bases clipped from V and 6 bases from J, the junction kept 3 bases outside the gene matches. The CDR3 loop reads CASSEGLAGGDTQYF. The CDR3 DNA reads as TGTGCCAGCAGCGAGGGACTAGCGGGAGGGGATACGCAGTATTTT.

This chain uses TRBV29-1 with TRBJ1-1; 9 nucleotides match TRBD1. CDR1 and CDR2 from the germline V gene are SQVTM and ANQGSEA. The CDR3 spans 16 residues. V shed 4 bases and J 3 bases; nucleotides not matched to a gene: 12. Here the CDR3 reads CSVVGDRVRHHTEAFF. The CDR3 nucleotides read TGCAGCGTTGTGGGGGACAGGGTACGGCATCACACTGAAGCTTTCTTT.

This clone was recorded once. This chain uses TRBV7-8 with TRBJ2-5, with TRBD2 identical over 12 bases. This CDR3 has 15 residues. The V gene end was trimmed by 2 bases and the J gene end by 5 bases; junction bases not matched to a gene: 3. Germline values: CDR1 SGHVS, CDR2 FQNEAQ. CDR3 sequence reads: CASSLHLAGGETQYF. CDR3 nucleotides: TGTGCCAGCAGCTTACACCTAGCGGGGGGGGAGACCCAGTACTTC.

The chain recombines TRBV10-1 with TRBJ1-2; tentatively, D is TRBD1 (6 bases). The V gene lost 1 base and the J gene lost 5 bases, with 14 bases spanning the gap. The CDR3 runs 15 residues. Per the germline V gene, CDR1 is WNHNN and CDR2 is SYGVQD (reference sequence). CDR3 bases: TGCGCCAGCAGTGAGTGGTGGGGGCTCGGGTATGGCTACACCTTC. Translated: CASSEWWGLGYGYTF.

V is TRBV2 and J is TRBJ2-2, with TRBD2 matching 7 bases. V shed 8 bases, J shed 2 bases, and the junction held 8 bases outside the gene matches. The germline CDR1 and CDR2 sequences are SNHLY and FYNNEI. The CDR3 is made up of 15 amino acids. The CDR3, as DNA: TGTGCCAGCGCCTTTCTAGCGGCAAACACCGGGGAGCTGTTTTTT. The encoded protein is CASAFLAANTGELFF.

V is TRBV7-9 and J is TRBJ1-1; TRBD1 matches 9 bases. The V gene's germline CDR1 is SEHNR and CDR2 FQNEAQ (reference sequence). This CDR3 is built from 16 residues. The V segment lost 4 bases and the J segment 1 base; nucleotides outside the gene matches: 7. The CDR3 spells CASSSTGQGTNTEAFF. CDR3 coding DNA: TGTGCCAGCAGCTCGACGGGACAGGGAACGAACACTGAAGCTTTCTTT.

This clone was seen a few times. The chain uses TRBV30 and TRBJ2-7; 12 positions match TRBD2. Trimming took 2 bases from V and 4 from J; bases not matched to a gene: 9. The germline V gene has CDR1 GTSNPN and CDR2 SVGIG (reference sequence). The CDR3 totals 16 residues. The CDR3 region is CAWSPPLAGGFYEQYF. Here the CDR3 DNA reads TGTGCCTGGAGTCCGCCTCTAGCGGGGGGGTTTTACGAGCAGTACTTC.

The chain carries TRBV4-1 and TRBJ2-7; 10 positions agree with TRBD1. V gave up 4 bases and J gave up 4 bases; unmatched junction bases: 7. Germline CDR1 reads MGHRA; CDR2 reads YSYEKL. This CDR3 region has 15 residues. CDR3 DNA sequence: TGCGCCAGCAGCCGACAGGGACAGGGGTTGTACGAGCAGTACTTC. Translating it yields CASSRQGQGLYEQYF.